This T cell receptor (beta chain) was retrieved from a study of blood T cell repertoires in COVID-19. Turning to the study itself: Sites across the United States, Italy and Spain contributed samples from acute and convalescent COVID-19. From T cells, B-cell-depleted T cells, or PBMCs came the material, which was cDNA or gDNA.

Seattle patient enrollment occurred during active infection, with longitudinal follow-up thereafter. Original methodology: From reference gene primer amplification, estimates of nucleated cell counts were derived. The method was immunoSEQ multiplex PCR; TCRdb's version includes in-frame clones alone and lacks a portion of them. For V, J and clone size, that table is used; D and trimming come from the DNA. The sample contains more than 200,000 clones, around 86% of which appear only once. Germline V gives CDR1 SEHNR, CDR2 FQNEAQ (reference sequence). The CDR3 is 16 residues long. The V segment lost 5 bases and the J segment 6 bases; nucleotides outside the gene matches: 8.

V is TRBV7-9 and J is TRBJ1-6; TRBD1 matches at 9 bases. This sequence was found in a woman between 55 and 75 years old with COVID-19, enrolled during active disease. Sequences were obtained from peripheral blood. CDR3 amino acids: CASSRDPGQGNSPLHF. In DNA form, the CDR3 reads TGTGCCAGCAGCCGCGACCCGGGACAGGGTAATTCACCCCTCCACTTT.